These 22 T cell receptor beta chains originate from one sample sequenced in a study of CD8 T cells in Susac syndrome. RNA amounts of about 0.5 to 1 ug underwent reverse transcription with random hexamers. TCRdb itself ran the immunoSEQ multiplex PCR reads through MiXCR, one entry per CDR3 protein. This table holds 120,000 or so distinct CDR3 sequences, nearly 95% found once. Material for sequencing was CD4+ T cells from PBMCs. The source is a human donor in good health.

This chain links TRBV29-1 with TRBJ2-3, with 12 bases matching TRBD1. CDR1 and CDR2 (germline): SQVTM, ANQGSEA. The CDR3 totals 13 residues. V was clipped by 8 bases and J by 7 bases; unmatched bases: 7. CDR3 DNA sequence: TGCAGCACACCGGGACAGGGGGCTTATACGCAGTATTTT. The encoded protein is CSTPGQGAYTQYF.

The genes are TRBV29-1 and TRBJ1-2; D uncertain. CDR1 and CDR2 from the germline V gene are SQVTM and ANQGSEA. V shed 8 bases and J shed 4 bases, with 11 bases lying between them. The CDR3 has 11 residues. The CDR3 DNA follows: TGCAGCACCGCAGGCACCTATGGCTACACCTTC. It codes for CSTAGTYGYTF. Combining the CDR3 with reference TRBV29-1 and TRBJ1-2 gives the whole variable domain SAVISQKPSRDICQRGTSLTIQCQVDSQVTMMFWYRQQPGQSLTLIATANQGSEATYESGFVIDKFPISRPNLTFSTLTVSNMSPEDSSIYLCSTAGTYGYTFGSGTRLTVV.

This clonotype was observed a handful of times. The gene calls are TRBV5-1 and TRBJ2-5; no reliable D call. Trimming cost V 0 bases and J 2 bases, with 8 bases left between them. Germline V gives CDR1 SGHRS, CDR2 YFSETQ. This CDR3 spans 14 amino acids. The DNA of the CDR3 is TGCGCCAGCAGCTTGGAGGGCAGGCAAGAGACCCAGTACTTC. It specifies CASSLEGRQETQYF. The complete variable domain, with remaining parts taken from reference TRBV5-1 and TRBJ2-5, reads KAGVTQTPRYLIKTRGQQVTLSCSPISGHRSVSWYQQTPGQGLQFLFEYFSETQRNKGNFPGRFSGRQFSNSRSEMNVSTLELGDSALYLCASSLEGRQETQYFGPGTRLLVL.

The CDR3 sequence: CASSFYAGGDTQYF. DNA for the CDR3: TGTGCCAGCAGTTTCTACGCCGGCGGCGATACGCAGTATTTT. The chain uses TRBV28 and TRBJ2-3; no clear D gene. Germline-derived CDR1 and CDR2 are MDHEN and SYDVKM. The V end was cut by 3 bases, the J end by 6 bases, with 13 bases between. The CDR3 runs 14 residues.

CDR3 protein: CASSFSAGESSYEQYF. The CDR3 DNA reads as TGTGCCAGCTCATTCTCAGCGGGAGAGAGCTCCTACGAGCAGTACTTC. This rearrangement joins TRBV18 to TRBJ2-7; 8 bases are a match to TRBD2. The germline CDR1 and CDR2 sequences are KGHSH and LQKENI. The CDR3 extends over 16 amino acids. V lost 5 bases, J lost 0 bases, and 9 bases stayed unmatched.

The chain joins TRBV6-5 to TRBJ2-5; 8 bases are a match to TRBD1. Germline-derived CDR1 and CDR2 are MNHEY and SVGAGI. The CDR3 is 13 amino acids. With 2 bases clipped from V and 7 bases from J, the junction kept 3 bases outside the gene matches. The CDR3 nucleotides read TGTGCCAGCAGTTACGGAGGGACAGGGACCCAGTACTTC. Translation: CASSYGGTGTQYF.

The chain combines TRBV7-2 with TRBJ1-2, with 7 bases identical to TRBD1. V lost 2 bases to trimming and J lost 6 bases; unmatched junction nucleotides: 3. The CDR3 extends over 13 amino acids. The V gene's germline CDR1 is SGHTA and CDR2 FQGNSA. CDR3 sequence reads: CASSLTGADGYTF. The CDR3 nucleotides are TGTGCCAGCAGCTTAACAGGGGCGGATGGCTACACCTTC. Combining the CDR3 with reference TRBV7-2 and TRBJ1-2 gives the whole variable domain GAGVSQSPSNKVTEKGKDVELRCDPISGHTALYWYRQSLGQGLEFLIYFQGNSAPDKSGLPSDRFSAERTGGSVSTLTIQRTQQEDSAVYLCASSLTGADGYTFGSGTRLTVV.

CDR3 nucleotides: TGCGCCAGCAGCTATGACGGAGGTAGGGGGCGTGGGGCCAACGTCCTGACTTTC. It yields the protein CASSYDGGRGRGANVLTF. The chain joins TRBV5-1 to TRBJ2-6; TRBD1 matches at 7 bases. V lost 3 bases, J lost 3 bases, and 12 bases stayed unmatched. The CDR3 sequence is 18 residues long. Germline CDR1 is SGHRS and CDR2 is YFSETQ.

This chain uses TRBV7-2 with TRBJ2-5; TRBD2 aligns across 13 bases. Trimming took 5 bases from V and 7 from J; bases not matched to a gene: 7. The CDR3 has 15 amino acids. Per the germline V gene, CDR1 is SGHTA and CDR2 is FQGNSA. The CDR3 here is CASSKTSGRRGTQYF. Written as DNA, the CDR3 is TGTGCCAGCAGCAAGACTAGCGGGAGGAGGGGGACCCAGTACTTC.

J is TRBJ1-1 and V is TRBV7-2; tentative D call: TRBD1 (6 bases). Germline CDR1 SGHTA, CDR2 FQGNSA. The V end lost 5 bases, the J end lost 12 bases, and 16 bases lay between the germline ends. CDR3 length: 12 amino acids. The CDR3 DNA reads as TGTGCCAGCAGCCCGGTCCGGGGGGCCCCTTTCTTT. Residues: CASSPVRGAPFF.

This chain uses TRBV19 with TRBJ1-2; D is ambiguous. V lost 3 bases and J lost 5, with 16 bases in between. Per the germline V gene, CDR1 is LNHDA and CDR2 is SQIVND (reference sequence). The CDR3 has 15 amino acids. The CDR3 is CASSILSPVGYGYTF. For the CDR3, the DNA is TGTGCCAGTAGTATCTTATCTCCGGTTGGGTATGGCTACACCTTC. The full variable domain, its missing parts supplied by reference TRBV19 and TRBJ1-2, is DGGITQSPKYLFRKEGQNVTLSCEQNLNHDAMYWYRQDPGQGLRLIYYSQIVNDFQKGDIAEGYSVSREKKESFPLTVTSAQKNPTAFYLCASSILSPVGYGYTFGSGTRLTVV.

The chain's CDR3 is CASSYNYKGPDTEAFF. CDR3 in DNA: TGTGCCAGCAGTTACAATTACAAGGGCCCGGACACTGAAGCTTTCTTT. The chain joins TRBV6-2 or TRBV6-3 to TRBJ1-1; no firm D call. Trimming shortened V by 2 bases and J by 3 bases, and 16 bases separated the two germline ends. The germline V gene has CDR1 MNHEY and CDR2 SVGEGT. The CDR3 length is 16 residues.

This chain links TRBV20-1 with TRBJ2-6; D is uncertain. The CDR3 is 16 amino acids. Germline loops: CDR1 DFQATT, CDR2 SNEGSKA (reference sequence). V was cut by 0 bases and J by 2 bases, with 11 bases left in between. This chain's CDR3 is CSARDLKWAGANVLTF. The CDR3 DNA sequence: TGCAGTGCTAGAGATCTGAAGTGGGCTGGGGCCAACGTCCTGACTTTC.

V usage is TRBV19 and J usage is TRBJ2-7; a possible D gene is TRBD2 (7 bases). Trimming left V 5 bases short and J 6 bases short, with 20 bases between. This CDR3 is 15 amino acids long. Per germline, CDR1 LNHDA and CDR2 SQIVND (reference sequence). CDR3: CASSASEPGGFEQYF. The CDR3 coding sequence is TGTGCCAGTAGTGCCAGCGAGCCGGGGGGCTTCGAGCAGTACTTC. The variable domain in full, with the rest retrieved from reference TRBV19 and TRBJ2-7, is DGGITQSPKYLFRKEGQNVTLSCEQNLNHDAMYWYRQDPGQGLRLIYYSQIVNDFQKGDIAEGYSVSREKKESFPLTVTSAQKNPTAFYLCASSASEPGGFEQYFGPGTRLTVT.

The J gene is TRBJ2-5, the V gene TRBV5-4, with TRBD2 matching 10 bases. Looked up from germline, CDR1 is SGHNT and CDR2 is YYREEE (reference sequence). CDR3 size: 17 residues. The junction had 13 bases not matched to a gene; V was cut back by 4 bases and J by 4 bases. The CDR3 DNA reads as TGTGCCAGCAGCCCTTCCCTGGCTAGCGGGAGATTAGAGACCCAGTACTTC. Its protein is CASSPSLASGRLETQYF.

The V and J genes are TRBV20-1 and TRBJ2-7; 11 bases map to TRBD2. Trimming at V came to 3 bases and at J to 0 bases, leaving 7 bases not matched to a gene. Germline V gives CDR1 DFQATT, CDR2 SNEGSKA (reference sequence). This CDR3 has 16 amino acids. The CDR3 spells CSASGTSGIASYEQYF. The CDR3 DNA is TGCAGTGCTAGTGGGACTAGCGGTATTGCCTCCTACGAGCAGTACTTC.

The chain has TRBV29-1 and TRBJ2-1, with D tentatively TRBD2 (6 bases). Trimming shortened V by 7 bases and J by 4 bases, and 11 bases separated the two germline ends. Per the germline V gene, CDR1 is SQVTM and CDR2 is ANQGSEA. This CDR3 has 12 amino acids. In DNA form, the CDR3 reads TGCAGCGCTCGGGACTTTTACAATGAGCAGTTCTTC. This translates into CSARDFYNEQFF.

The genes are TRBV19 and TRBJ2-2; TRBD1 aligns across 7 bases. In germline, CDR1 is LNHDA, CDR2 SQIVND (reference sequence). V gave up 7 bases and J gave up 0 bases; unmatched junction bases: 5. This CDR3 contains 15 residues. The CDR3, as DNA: TGTGCCAGTACCTCGGGACAGACGAACACCGGGGAGCTGTTTTTT. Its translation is CASTSGQTNTGELFF.

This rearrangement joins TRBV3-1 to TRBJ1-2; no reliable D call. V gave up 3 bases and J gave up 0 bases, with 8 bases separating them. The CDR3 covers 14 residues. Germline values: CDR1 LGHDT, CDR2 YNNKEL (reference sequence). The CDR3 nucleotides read TGTGCCAGCAGCCATCAACCAGCTAACTATGGCTACACCTTC. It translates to CASSHQPANYGYTF.

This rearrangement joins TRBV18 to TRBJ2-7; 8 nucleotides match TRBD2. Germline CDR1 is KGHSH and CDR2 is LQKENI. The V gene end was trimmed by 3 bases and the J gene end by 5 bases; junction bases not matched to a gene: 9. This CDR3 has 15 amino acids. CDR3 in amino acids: CASSPKREGLHEQYF. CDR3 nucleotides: TGTGCCAGCTCACCCAAACGGGAGGGCCTCCACGAGCAGTACTTC.

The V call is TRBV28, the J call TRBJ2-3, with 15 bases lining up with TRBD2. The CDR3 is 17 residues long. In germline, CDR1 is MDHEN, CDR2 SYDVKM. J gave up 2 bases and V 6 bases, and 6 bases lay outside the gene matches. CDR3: CASSTGTSGRNTDTQYF. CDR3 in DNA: TGTGCCAGCAGCACCGGGACTAGCGGGAGGAACACAGATACGCAGTATTTT.

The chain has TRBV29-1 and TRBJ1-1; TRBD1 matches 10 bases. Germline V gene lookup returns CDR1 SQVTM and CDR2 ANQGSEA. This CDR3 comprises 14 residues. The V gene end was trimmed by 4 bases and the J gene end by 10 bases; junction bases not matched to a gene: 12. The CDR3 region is CSVGTGGQYVGAFF. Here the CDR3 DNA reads TGCAGCGTTGGGACAGGGGGTCAGTATGTCGGAGCTTTCTTT.